This T cell receptor (beta chain) was identified during a study of shared clonotypes between healthy human individuals. Broader study findings: Only blood samples were collected, and tissue repertoires likely differ.

TCRdb's copy holds only in-frame clones and misses some; the assay was immunoSEQ multiplex PCR. The sample gives some 530,000 clones, around 73% of which show up once; approximately 12% is in the top ten. This CDR3 contains 14 residues. Germline V gives CDR1 MGHDK, CDR2 SYGVNS. Losses at the gene ends were 9 bases for V and 2 bases for J; bases not matched to a gene: 8. This clone has just a few counts. Antigen specificity is unknown. Genomic DNA of unsorted samples came from around 90 million PBMCs. This sequence joins TRBV25-1 and TRBJ1-2; 8 nucleotides align to TRBD1. Sequencing was performed on PBMCs. This clonotype originated in a middle-aged woman in good health. Some clones in this sample may be carry-over from other donors' samples. The CDR3: CASGPWTGNYGYTF. In DNA, the CDR3 is TGTGCCAGTGGACCTTGGACAGGGAACTATGGCTACACCTTC.